This TCR beta chain was sequenced for a study of blood T cells in healthy people across ages (dated by TCRdb to between 2015 and 2017). For the wider study: In model experiments, template switching captured roughly one uniquely barcoded TCR beta cDNA molecule for every two T cells. To avoid experimental bias, donors of different ages were spread randomly across the sequencing lanes. Two additional independent replicas of 1 million unique cDNA reads from the same blood draw were analyzed for two donors (one aged 18 to 29 and one aged 80 or older). Age-related changes in TCR beta repertoire diversity were measured in the study by deep sequencing normalized with unique cDNA molecular identifiers. The donors were split into four age groups: young (average around 16 years), middle-aged (39), aged (about 62) and long-lived (over 80).

CDR3 length: 16 amino acids, cysteine to phenylalanine. Left in the record is the CDR3 DNA by itself, 48 bases read in frame from the first base. Germline trimming: 3 bases from V, 0 bases from J; junction bases outside gene matches: 5. Per the germline V gene (reference sequence), DFQATT is the CDR1 and SNEGSKA is the CDR2. Library preparation used 5' RACE. This sample was sequenced with an Illumina HiSeq 2500. A second PCR of about 7 to 12 cycles was performed with a sample-barcoded 5' primer and a J-beta primer mix. Each TCR beta cDNA molecule received a unique molecular identifier from a template-switch 5' adaptor carrying 12 random nucleotides. Each sample yielded at least 3 million CDR3-containing paired-end reads. The Mint cDNA synthesis kit, primed by a TRBC-specific oligonucleotide, was used to synthesize first-strand cDNA from all RNA. Following uracil-DNA glycosylase treatment, a first 18-cycle PCR with universal primers M1SS and BC2_uni_R was performed on all cDNA. On the study's bioinformatics: For normalization, 1 million high-quality reads were randomly selected from each sample, with every read carrying a distinct molecular identifier. Instead of being binned into consensus sequences, reads that shared molecular identifiers were thrown out. CDR3 identification, clonotype clustering and error correction used MiTCR with a Q25 quality threshold and the strictest error-elimination algorithm. Lower-bound total TCR beta diversity was estimated with a nonparametric unseen species model using Euler transformation. TCRdb took the public reads, trimmed them with fastp at Q25, ran MiXCR for clone calling and kept in-frame beta chains. Identical CDR3 protein sequences are pooled into one entry, listed with their most common genes and DNA. TCRdb, not the original authors, processed these V and J calls. The sample table lists 1.5 million to 2 million distinct CDR3 sequences, 28% of them with a count of one. Jointly, the top ten make up roughly 8% of the sample.

Systemically healthy Caucasian individuals from Russia, approximately 39 in total and aged about 6 to 100 years, were included as donors. Each donor gave 9.5 to 10 milliliters of peripheral blood, drawn into EDTA-treated Vacutainer tubes. Ficoll-Paque density-gradient centrifugation was used to isolate PBMCs, with at least 7 million obtained per sample. Total RNA was extracted from PBMCs with Trizol reagent, with at least 5 micrograms obtained per sample. For every donor, flow cytometry on a PBMC aliquot measured the percentage of naive CD45RAhigh/CD27high T cells. With respect to this clonotype: Its antigen specificity is not known. Per-base qualities were not stored, and no clone one base away is much larger.

Findings and caveats that apply to the study as a whole: Because donor CMV infection status was unknown, age-related changes in expanded clonotypes were potentially confounded. Observed TCR beta diversity per million T cells fell roughly linearly with age, and a significant reduction was already apparent by age roughly 40. Conclusive comparison of naive and antigen-experienced compartments was prevented by the profiling of bulk unsorted PBMCs. Compared with the aged group, the long-lived group had more naive CD4+ T cells, fewer expanded clones and increased TCR diversity, a pattern suggesting age selection. Total diversity estimates from one million sequenced T cells were considered lower bounds and underestimates. A strong correlation was found between observed TCR beta diversity and the percentage of naive T cells measured by flow cytometry.

The chain uses TRBV20-1 and TRBJ2-3; TRBD2 aligns with 11 central bases. The sample consisted of blood. The TCR originated in a woman under 40 in good health. CDR3 reads: CSASLGTSGSTDTQYF. Here is the DNA: TGCAGTGCTAGTTTAGGGACTAGCGGAAGCACAGATACGCAGTATTTT.